This T cell receptor beta chain was recorded in a study of shared clonotypes between healthy human individuals. About the study: Donors had three CD4 naive, three CD4 memory, two CD8 naive and one CD8 memory plate apiece.

The study ran the assay at deep level. TCRdb's copy holds only in-frame clones and misses some; the assay was immunoSEQ multiplex PCR. The sample has roughly 2.2 million clones, around 93% seen once. The CDR3 totals 15 residues. With 4 bases clipped from V and 7 bases from J, the junction kept 3 bases outside the gene matches. Germline V gives CDR1 MNHNS, CDR2 SASEGT. Worth noting for this clone: What it recognizes is unknown.

Regarding the study as a whole: Represented diversity, genetic and exposure-history alike, was limited by few donors. Sharing across a handful of donors was seen in roughly 5% of naive CD4 clonotypes.

The gene calls are TRBV6-1 and TRBJ2-1; 14 positions agree with TRBD2. The receptor was isolated from a man aged 18 to 29 in good health. Some clones in this sample may be carry-over from other donors' samples. Material for sequencing was naive CD4+ T cells from PBMCs. Subset given: CD45RA+ positively selected. The CDR3 region has the DNA TGTGCCAGCAGTGTGGGACTAGCGGGAGTGAATGAGCAGTTCTTC. It yields the protein CASSVGLAGVNEQFF.